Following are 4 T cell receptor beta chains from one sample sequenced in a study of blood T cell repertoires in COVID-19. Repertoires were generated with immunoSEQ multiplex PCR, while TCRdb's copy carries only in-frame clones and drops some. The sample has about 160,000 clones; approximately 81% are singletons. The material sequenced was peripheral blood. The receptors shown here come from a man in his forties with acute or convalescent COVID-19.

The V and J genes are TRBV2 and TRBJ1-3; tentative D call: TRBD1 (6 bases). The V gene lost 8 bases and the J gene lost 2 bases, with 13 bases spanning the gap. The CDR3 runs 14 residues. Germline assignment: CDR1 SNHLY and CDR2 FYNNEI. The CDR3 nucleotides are TGTGCCAGCGCCCCAGGGGTCGCTGGAAACACCATATATTTT. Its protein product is CASAPGVAGNTIYF.

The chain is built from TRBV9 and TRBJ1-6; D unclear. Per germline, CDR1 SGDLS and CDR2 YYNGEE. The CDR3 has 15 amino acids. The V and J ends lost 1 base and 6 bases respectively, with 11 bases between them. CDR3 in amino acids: CASSVHGQANSPLHF. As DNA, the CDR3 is TGTGCCAGCAGCGTACATGGGCAGGCTAATTCACCCCTCCACTTT.

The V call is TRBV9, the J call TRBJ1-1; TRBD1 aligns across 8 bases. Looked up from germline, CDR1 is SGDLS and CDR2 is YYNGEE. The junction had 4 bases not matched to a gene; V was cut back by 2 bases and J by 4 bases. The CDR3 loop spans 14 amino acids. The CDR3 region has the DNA TGTGCCAGCAGCGTGGACAGGGTAGGCACTGAAGCTTTCTTT. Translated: CASSVDRVGTEAFF.

This chain's CDR3 is CASSLWGLAAEAFF. The CDR3 DNA is TGTGCCAGCAGCTTATGGGGGTTAGCGGCTGAAGCTTTCTTT. V gene TRBV7-3 combines with J gene TRBJ1-1; weak D call: TRBD1 (5 bases). This CDR3 spans 14 amino acids. With 2 bases removed from V and 6 bases from J, the gap between germline ends came to 13 bases. Germline CDR1 reads SGHTA; CDR2 reads FQGTGA.